This passage covers 10 T cell receptor beta chains from one sample sequenced in a study of Tregs in tolerant kidney transplant recipients. Generated by immunoSEQ multiplex PCR, the TCRdb table keeps only in-frame clones and is missing some. The table has about 68,000 clones, roughly 84% seen once. The specimen sequenced was CD4+ T cells from blood. The source of these receptors is a human donor in good health.

The chain carries TRBV4-1 and TRBJ2-3; D might be TRBD2 (5 bases). In germline, CDR1 is MGHRA, CDR2 YSYEKL. The V gene lost 4 bases and the J gene lost 6 bases, with 11 bases spanning the gap. This CDR3 has 13 amino acids. This CDR3 is CASSLRRGDTQYF. DNA of the CDR3: TGCGCCAGCAGCCTCCGACGAGGGGATACGCAGTATTTT.

The CDR3 sequence: CASSEGRGNTEAFF. The DNA for the CDR3 is TGTGCCAGCAGTGAAGGTAGGGGGAACACTGAAGCTTTCTTT. This chain connects TRBV2 to TRBJ1-1, with a possible D match to TRBD1 (5 bases). CDR3 length equals 14 residues. The V and J ends lost 1 base and 1 base respectively, with 7 bases between them. CDR1 and CDR2 (germline): SNHLY, FYNNEI.

The rearrangement links TRBV7-2 to TRBJ1-1; 9 bases are a match to TRBD1. The CDR3 loop spans 16 amino acids. Germline V lookup: CDR1 SGHTA, CDR2 FQGNSA. Trimming cost V 5 bases and J 3 bases; bases outside gene matches: 10. The CDR3 nucleotides read TGTGCCAGCAGCGCGGACAGGGGCATTCCCCACACTGAAGCTTTCTTT. This encodes CASSADRGIPHTEAFF. Using reference TRBV7-2 and TRBJ1-1 for the parts outside the CDR3, the full variable domain is GAGVSQSPSNKVTEKGKDVELRCDPISGHTALYWYRQSLGQGLEFLIYFQGNSAPDKSGLPSDRFSAERTGGSVSTLTIQRTQQEDSAVYLCASSADRGIPHTEAFFGQGTRLTVV.

This clone was recorded a few times. The genes are TRBV2 and TRBJ2-7, with D perhaps matching TRBD2 (5 bases). Trimming stripped 6 bases from V and 5 bases from J, with 20 bases between. The CDR3 length is 15 residues. From germline, CDR1 is SNHLY and CDR2 FYNNEI. The CDR3 DNA sequence: TGTGCCAGCAGAAGAACCCACGCGGGCGGCAACGAGCAGTACTTC. Its translation: CASRRTHAGGNEQYF. Together with reference TRBV2 and TRBJ2-7, the CDR3 gives the full variable domain: EPEVTQTPSHQVTQMGQEVILRCVPISNHLYFYWYRQILGQKVEFLVSFYNNEISEKSEIFDDQFSVERPDGSNFTLKIRSTKLEDSAMYFCASRRTHAGGNEQYFGPGTRLTVT.

The chain combines TRBV6-1 with TRBJ2-1; TRBD1 matches 9 bases. Germline CDR1 is MNHNS and CDR2 is SASEGT. V gave up 6 bases and J gave up 5 bases; unmatched junction bases: 8. The CDR3 runs to 15 residues. CDR3 in DNA: TGTGCCAGCAGGACCTACAGGGGGCGGAACAATGAGCAGTTCTTC. Protein sequence: CASRTYRGRNNEQFF.

The chain carries TRBV5-1 and TRBJ2-6; TRBD1 is a possible D gene (6 bases). The CDR3 totals 16 residues. Germline V CDR1 and CDR2: SGHRS, YFSETQ. The V gene lost 4 bases and the J gene lost 2 bases, with 13 bases spanning the gap. CDR3 region: CASSPIRGPGANVLTF. CDR3 DNA: TGCGCCAGCAGCCCGATCAGGGGCCCTGGGGCCAACGTCCTGACTTTC.

The rearrangement uses TRBV7-7 and TRBJ2-2; 7 nucleotides match TRBD1. The CDR3 length is 15 residues. The V and J ends lost 5 bases and 4 bases, in that order; junction bases with no gene match: 7. Germline CDR1 and CDR2: SSHAT and FNYEAQ (reference sequence). The CDR3 is CASSPGQPSTGELFF. CDR3 nucleotides: TGTGCCAGCAGCCCGGGACAGCCCTCCACCGGGGAGCTGTTTTTT.

The J gene is TRBJ2-7, the V gene TRBV9, with 7 bases fitting TRBD1. The germline gives CDR1 SGDLS, CDR2 YYNGEE. The CDR3 consists of 14 residues. The V and J ends lost 10 bases and 2 bases, in that order; junction bases with no gene match: 12. The CDR3 DNA follows: TGTGCCCCCCCCGAGGGGGCTGGCGCCTACGAGCAGTACTTC. Residues: CAPPEGAGAYEQYF.

The chain links TRBV5-4 to TRBJ2-5, with a weak D call TRBD1 (5 bases). CDR1 is SGHNT, CDR2 YYREEE, per germline (reference sequence). The CDR3 totals 14 residues. Trimming removed 7 bases from V and 11 bases from J, with 24 bases in between. Here the CDR3 DNA reads TGTGCCAGCGAAAGAGACCCAGGGTCGAACGATCAGTACTTC. Protein: CASERDPGSNDQYF.

The chain links TRBV2 to TRBJ1-6, with a weak D call TRBD1 (5 bases). The germline V gene encodes CDR1 SNHLY and CDR2 FYNNEI. Trimming shortened V by 3 bases and J by 3 bases, and 12 bases separated the two germline ends. This CDR3 is built from 16 residues. In nucleotides, the CDR3 is TGTGCCAGCAGTGATCTGGGTGGGGGCTATAATTCACCCCTCCACTTT. It codes for CASSDLGGGYNSPLHF.